A single sample is the source of the 25 T cell receptor beta chains below, sequenced in a study of T cell clonality in common variable immunodeficiency. Clones were read by immunoSEQ multiplex PCR, and TCRdb kept only the in-frame ones, dropping some. The repertoire yields roughly 58,000 clones, none seen only once; the top ten contain 0.83%. Specimen: peripheral blood mononuclear cells. Every receptor here comes from a person aged 18 to 75 in good health.

This clone was seen repeatedly, ten times or more. The read ends 3 residues early relative to the CDR3; the germline J gene fills the gap. This chain connects TRBV7-9 to TRBJ1-6; 10 nucleotides align to TRBD1. The CDR3 length is 15 residues. Germline assignment: CDR1 SEHNR and CDR2 FQNEAQ (reference sequence). V lost 11 bases and J lost 10; bases outside the gene matches: 14. The sequenced part of the CDR3 DNA is TGTGCCTTTCCAACAGGGGACAGGGGTCAATCACCC. Protein product: CAFPTGDRGQSP. The complete CDR3 reads CAFPTGDRGQSPLHF.

There are many counts of this clone. The read ends 3 residues before the CDR3 terminus; that terminus is restored from the germline J gene. The chain employs TRBV20-1 and TRBJ1-5; D is perhaps TRBD1 (5 bases). CDR1 is DFQATT and CDR2 is SNEGSKA in the germline V gene (reference sequence). The CDR3 runs 12 residues. The germline V and J ends were trimmed by 1 base and 9 bases, with 10 bases remaining between them. The CDR3 sequence is CSARGGGGPQHF. CDR3 bases read: TGCAGTGCTAGAGGGGGCGGGGGGCCC.

Ten or more counts support this clone. Coverage ceases 3 residues before the CDR3 finishes, and the germline J gene fills in the end. The J gene is TRBJ2-5, the V gene TRBV18; D possibly corresponds to TRBD1 (6 bases). This CDR3 spans 14 amino acids. Per germline, CDR1 KGHSH and CDR2 LQKENI. V gave up 1 base and J gave up 4 bases, with 10 bases separating them. CDR3 in amino acids: CASSPQQGGETQYF. The covered CDR3 bases are TGTGCCAGCTCACCACAACAGGGCGGAGAGACC.

This clone was seen repeatedly, ten times or more. The read halts 3 residues ahead of the CDR3 end, with the missing end drawn from the germline J gene. The chain combines TRBV5-1 with TRBJ2-1, with 9 nucleotides matching TRBD2. Germline loops: CDR1 SGHRS, CDR2 YFSETQ. The length of the CDR3 is 14 residues. V shed 0 bases and J 9 bases; nucleotides not matched to a gene: 4. This chain's CDR3 is CASSLGAGGGEQFF. Partial CDR3 DNA: TGCGCCAGCAGCTTGGGGGCGGGGGGGGGTGAG.

There are many counts of this clone. The read is 3 residues too short to cover the CDR3 end, so that end is filled in from the germline J gene. The genes are TRBV5-1 and TRBJ1-1; D is unclear. The CDR3 is made up of 15 amino acids. Germline V lookup: CDR1 SGHRS, CDR2 YFSETQ. V gave up 4 bases and J gave up 7 bases, with 20 bases separating them. The sequenced part of the CDR3 DNA is TGCGCCAGCAGCCCGGGTGATGCGGGGAGGAATGAA. This gives the protein CASSPGDAGRNE. The entire CDR3 protein is CASSPGDAGRNEAFF.

This clone was seen ten or more times. The CDR3 extends 3 residues past the end of the read, so its final part is completed from the germline J gene. V and J are TRBV5-6 and TRBJ2-2; D may be TRBD2 (6 bases). The V end was cut by 4 bases, the J end by 1 base, with 11 bases between. CDR1 SGHDT and CDR2 YYEEEE come from the germline V gene. The CDR3 sequence is 15 residues long. The DNA read from the CDR3 is TGTGCCAGCAGCCTTATGGGACTGAACACCGGGGAG. Translation gives CASSLMGLNTGE. The whole CDR3 region reads CASSLMGLNTGELFF.

This clone was seen at least ten times. The missing CDR3 end, 3 residues past where the read stops, is filled in from the germline J gene. This chain connects TRBV9 to TRBJ2-1; TRBD2 matches 11 bases. The CDR3 is 15 residues long. With 4 bases clipped from V and 5 bases from J, the junction kept 5 bases outside the gene matches. From germline, CDR1 is SGDLS and CDR2 YYNGEE. CDR3 in amino acids: CASSLTSGGHNEQFF. Incomplete CDR3 DNA: TGTGCCAGCAGCCTAACTAGCGGGGGCCACAATGAG.

As regards this clone: This may arise from a read error, as a much more abundant clone is one base away. From the germline J gene comes the end of the CDR3, since the read stops 3 residues before it. The chain has TRBV19 and TRBJ2-3; TRBD1 aligns across 8 bases. Germline V gives CDR1 LNHDA, CDR2 SQIVND (reference sequence). This CDR3 is 14 amino acids long. CDR3 residues: CASSMTGADQPQYF. CDR3 bases read: TGTGCCAGTAGTATGACAGGGGCAGATCAGCCG. Complete variable domain (other parts from reference TRBV19 and TRBJ2-3): DGGITQSPKYLFRKEGQNVTLSCEQNLNHDAMYWYRQDPGQGLRLIYYSQIVNDFQKGDIAEGYSVSREKKESFPLTVTSAQKNPTAFYLCASSMTGADQPQYFGPGTRLTVL.

Many counts were recorded for this clone. With the read ending 3 residues before the CDR3 end, the germline J gene is used to fill in that end. The rearrangement links TRBV10-1 to TRBJ2-3; D ambiguous. Trimming left V 3 bases short and J 0 bases short, with 13 bases between. Germline CDR1 WNHNN, CDR2 SYGVQD (reference sequence). The CDR3 contains 16 residues. CDR3 bases read: TGCGCCAGCAGTGACGTGTTTACGGTCAGCACAGATACG. Protein: CASSDVFTVSTDT. The whole CDR3 protein reads CASSDVFTVSTDTQYF.

This clone has a count of ten or more. The read stops 3 residues short of the end of the CDR3; the missing end is completed from the germline J gene. The chain links TRBV5-1 to TRBJ2-5; maybe TRBD1 (6 bases). Germline lookup yields CDR1 SGHRS and CDR2 YFSETQ. The CDR3 totals 15 residues. Trimming stripped 0 bases from V and 4 bases from J, with 13 bases between. The CDR3 bases that were read are TGCGCCAGCAGCTTGGGTCCAGGGGAAGGAGAGACC. Protein product: CASSLGPGEGET. In full, the CDR3 reads CASSLGPGEGETQYF.

Only a few counts were recorded for this clone. The sequenced fragment ends 3 residues before the CDR3 boundary, so the rest is inferred from the germline J gene. V and J are TRBV19 and TRBJ1-6, with a weak D call TRBD1 (6 bases). V was trimmed by 8 bases and J by 8 bases, leaving 16 bases between them. Germline V CDR1 and CDR2: LNHDA, SQIVND (reference sequence). CDR3 length: 14 residues. The chain's CDR3 is CASSHRDWDSPLHF. The sequenced part of the CDR3 DNA is TGTGCCAGTTCCCACAGGGATTGGGATTCACCC.

In its sample, this clone was seen many times. The read terminates 3 residues before the CDR3 end, so the remaining end is supplied by the germline J gene. The chain combines TRBV4-2 with TRBJ2-1, with 11 bases matching TRBD2. V gave up 2 bases and J gave up 1 base; unmatched junction bases: 16. Germline loops: CDR1 LGHNA, CDR2 YNFKEQ. The CDR3 runs 21 residues. The CDR3 spells CASSQRAGTSGHTTSYNEQFF. The DNA read from the CDR3 is TGTGCCAGCAGCCAACGAGCCGGGACTAGCGGCCACACGACATCCTACAATGAG.

This clone was recorded at least ten times. The CDR3 end lies 3 residues beyond the end of the read and is filled in from the germline J gene. The V and J genes are TRBV7-9 and TRBJ1-2, with D possibly being TRBD1 (5 bases). The germline V gene has CDR1 SEHNR and CDR2 FQNEAQ (reference sequence). The CDR3 spans 13 residues. V shed 1 base and J shed 6 bases, with 9 bases lying between them. CDR3 residues: CASSLGQGDGYTF. CDR3 bases read: TGTGCCAGCAGCTTAGGGCAGGGAGATGGC.

This clone was detected ten times or more. The read comes to an end 3 residues before the CDR3 does, leaving the germline J gene to fill in the end. V and J are TRBV5-1 and TRBJ2-7; TRBD2 matches 12 bases. With 8 bases clipped from V and 2 bases from J, the junction kept 14 bases outside the gene matches. Germline CDR1 reads SGHRS; CDR2 reads YFSETQ. The CDR3 sequence is 17 residues long. The sequenced CDR3 bases are TGCGCCAGTACCCCGGGACTAGCGGGTCTCCCCACCTACGAG. Its translation is CASTPGLAGLPTYE. Given in full, the CDR3 is CASTPGLAGLPTYEQYF.

In this sample, this clone turned up many times. CDR3 sequence: CASSRPGGTDTQYF. Incomplete CDR3 DNA: TGTGCCAGCAGCAGACCCGGGGGCACAGATACG. The chain recombines TRBV5-4 with TRBJ2-3; D possibly corresponds to TRBD2 (5 bases). The read terminates 3 residues before the CDR3 end, so the remaining end is supplied by the germline J gene. V was cut by 4 bases and J by 1 base, with 10 bases left in between. CDR1 is SGHNT and CDR2 is YYREEE in the germline V gene (reference sequence). The CDR3 sequence is 14 residues long.

This clone was observed at least ten times. The read ends 3 residues early relative to the CDR3; the germline J gene fills the gap. The rearrangement uses TRBV5-6 and TRBJ2-5; 10 positions agree with TRBD1. Germline V gene data show CDR1 as SGHDT and CDR2 as YYEEEE. CDR3 length: 13 amino acids. V dropped 4 bases and J dropped 4; count of bases not matched to a gene: 1. The CDR3 is CASSRDRGETQYF. The sequenced CDR3 bases are TGTGCCAGCAGCCGGGACAGGGGAGAGACC.

This clone was seen at least ten times. Read sequence stops 3 residues before the CDR3 end, and the germline J gene provides the missing end. The chain employs TRBV5-1 and TRBJ1-4, with a tentative D call TRBD1 (5 bases). The CDR3 has 14 residues. V was clipped by 7 bases and J by 5 bases, with 15 bases between them. CDR1 and CDR2 from the germline V gene are SGHRS and YFSETQ. The CDR3: CASCEGFENEKLFF. CDR3 DNA, as far as it was read: TGCGCCAGCTGCGAGGGGTTTGAGAATGAAAAA.

This clone occurred many times. The sequence runs out 3 residues before the end of the CDR3; the remainder is reconstructed from the germline J gene. The rearrangement links TRBV12-3 or TRBV12-4 to TRBJ1-2; D unclear. The CDR3 runs 11 residues. Trimming removed 8 bases from V and 6 bases from J, with 10 bases in between. The CDR3 here is CASGLGDGYTF. CDR3 DNA (partial): TGTGCCAGCGGCCTCGGGGATGGC.

This clone was seen many times. CDR3 sequence: CASSPTSDTQYF. The covered CDR3 bases are TGTGCCAGCAGCCCTACTAGCGATACG. This chain links TRBV7-9 with TRBJ2-3; D might be TRBD2 (6 bases). The sequence runs out 3 residues before the end of the CDR3; the remainder is reconstructed from the germline J gene. V was clipped by 5 bases and J by 6 bases, with 9 bases between them. The CDR3 is 12 residues long. From germline, CDR1 is SEHNR and CDR2 FQNEAQ (reference sequence).

The sample holds many counts of this clone. The observed sequence ends 3 residues before the CDR3 terminus, with the missing tail filled in from the germline J gene. The chain couples TRBV6-2 or TRBV6-3 to TRBJ1-2, with 11 bases matching TRBD1. The CDR3 contains 15 residues. Germline V CDR1 and CDR2: MNHEY, SVGEGT. Incomplete CDR3 DNA: TGTGCCAGCAGTTACTCAGGACAGGGGGCGAGGGGC. Its translation is CASSYSGQGARG. The entire CDR3 reads CASSYSGQGARGYTF.

Turning to this clone: The CDR3 end is not reached by the read, which stops 3 residues before it; the germline J gene fills it in. J is TRBJ1-1 and V is TRBV18; 7 positions agree with TRBD1. J gave up 4 bases and V 0 bases, and 8 bases lay outside the gene matches. This CDR3 contains 16 residues. Germline V lookup: CDR1 KGHSH, CDR2 LQKENI. CDR3: CASSPPRGGGSTEAFF. Incomplete CDR3 DNA: TGTGCCAGCTCACCACCGCGAGGGGGCGGTAGCACTGAA.

This clone occurred many times. The CDR3 goes on 3 residues after the read ends, and that part is filled in from the germline J gene. The V call is TRBV2, the J call TRBJ2-3; TRBD1 matches 10 bases. There are 15 residues in the CDR3. The germline gives CDR1 SNHLY, CDR2 FYNNEI. After removal of 0 bases from V and 5 bases from J, the junction contained 2 bases not matched to a gene. The sequenced CDR3 bases are TGTGCCAGCAGTGAAGCGGGGACAGGGGTAGATACG. Its translation: CASSEAGTGVDT. The complete CDR3 protein is CASSEAGTGVDTQYF.

This clone was detected many times. The read terminates 3 residues before the CDR3 end, so the remaining end is supplied by the germline J gene. The chain uses TRBV18 and TRBJ1-2; the D gene is possibly TRBD1 (6 bases). In germline, CDR1 is KGHSH, CDR2 LQKENI. V lost 1 base, J lost 2 bases, and 8 bases lay in between. The CDR3 is 14 amino acids. The covered CDR3 bases are TGTGCCAGCTCACCACGACAGGCGAACTATGGC. Amino acids: CASSPRQANYG. The complete CDR3 sequence is CASSPRQANYGYTF. The whole variable domain, filled in from reference TRBV18 and TRBJ1-2, reads NAGVMQNPRHLVRRRGQEARLRCSPMKGHSHVYWYRQLPEEGLKFMVYLQKENIIDESGMPKERFSAEFPKEGPSILRIQQVVRGDSAAYFCASSPRQANYGYTFGSGTRLTVV.

On this clone: The DNA ends 3 residues before the CDR3 does, and the rest of the CDR3 is filled in from the germline J gene. This chain connects TRBV7-9 to TRBJ1-2; TRBD1 is a possible D gene (6 bases). CDR1 and CDR2 from the germline V gene are SEHNR and FQNEAQ (reference sequence). This CDR3 spans 14 amino acids. The part of the CDR3 DNA that was read is TGTGCCAGCAGCTTCTTGGGGGCTTCGTACGAC. This sequence encodes CASSFLGASYD. The entire CDR3 protein reads CASSFLGASYDYTF.

This clone was counted many times. From the germline J gene comes the end of the CDR3, since the read stops 3 residues before it. The genes are TRBV18 and TRBJ2-2, with D hard to call. V lost 5 bases, J lost 6 bases, and 7 bases lay in between. CDR3 length: 12 amino acids. Germline V gene data show CDR1 as KGHSH and CDR2 as LQKENI. CDR3 in amino acids: CASSTTAGELFF. The CDR3 bases that were read are TGTGCCAGCTCAACAACCGCCGGGGAG.